This TCR beta chain was documented in a study of blood T cell repertoires in COVID-19. About the research overall: COVID-19 samples, acute and convalescent, were from the United States, Italy and Spain. The cDNA or gDNA used as material had been derived from T cells, B-cell-depleted T cells, or PBMCs.

With 6 bases clipped from V and 4 bases from J, the junction kept 15 bases outside the gene matches. Germline CDR1 is KGHSH and CDR2 is LQKENI. This CDR3 is built from 16 residues. Per the study methods: Scientists estimated how many nucleated cells there were by amplifying reference gene primers. Clones were sequenced by immunoSEQ multiplex PCR, and TCRdb holds only the in-frame ones, with some missing. V and J calls and clone size follow that table, whereas D and trimming were derived from the DNA. The sample lists some 130,000 clones, approximately 81% occurring once. The sample was peripheral blood. The V call is TRBV18, the J call TRBJ2-7; 7 nucleotides line up with TRBD2. The sequence came from a man in his 60s with acute or convalescent COVID-19. CDR3: CASSTGTIVWGYEQYF. The CDR3 bases are TGTGCCAGCTCGACCGGGACTATCGTTTGGGGGTACGAGCAGTACTTC.